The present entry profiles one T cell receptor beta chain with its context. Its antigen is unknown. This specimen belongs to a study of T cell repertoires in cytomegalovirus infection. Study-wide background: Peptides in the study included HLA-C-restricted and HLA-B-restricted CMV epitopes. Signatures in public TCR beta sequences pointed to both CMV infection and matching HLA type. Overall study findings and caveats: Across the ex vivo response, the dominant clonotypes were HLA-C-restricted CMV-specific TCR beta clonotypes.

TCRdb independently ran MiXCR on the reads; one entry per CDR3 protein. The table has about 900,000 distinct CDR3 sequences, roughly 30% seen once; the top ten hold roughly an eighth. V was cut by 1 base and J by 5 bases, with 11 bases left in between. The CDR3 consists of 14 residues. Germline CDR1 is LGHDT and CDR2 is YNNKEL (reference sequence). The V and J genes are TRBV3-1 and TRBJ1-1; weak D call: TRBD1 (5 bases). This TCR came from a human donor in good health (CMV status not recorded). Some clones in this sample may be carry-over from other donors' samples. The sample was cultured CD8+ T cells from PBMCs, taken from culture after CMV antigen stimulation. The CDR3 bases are TGTGCCAGCAGCCAAGGATATTGGGGGACTGAAGCTTTCTTT. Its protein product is CASSQGYWGTEAFF. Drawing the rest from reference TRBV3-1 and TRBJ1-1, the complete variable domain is DTAVSQTPKYLVTQMGNDKSIKCEQNLGHDTMYWYKQDSKKFLKIMFSYNNKELIINETVPNRFSPKSPDKAHLNLHINSLELGDSAVYFCASSQGYWGTEAFFGQGTRLTVV.